The present T cell receptor beta chain was sequenced within a study of response to subunit inactivated influenza vaccine. TCRdb fed the RT-PCR reads into MiXCR, producing one record per CDR3 protein. The sample includes 400,000 to 650,000 distinct CDR3 sequences, 6.5% to 8% of them seen just once. The CDR3 consists of 14 residues. J gave up 5 bases and V 2 bases, and 5 bases lay outside the gene matches. Germline V lookup: CDR1 SGHTA, CDR2 FQGNSA. Study results and caveats: The authors offered the suggestion that each seasonal influenza vaccination recruits few new T cells.

This clonotype was picked up many times. Its antigen is not known. The clonotype originates from a man between 50 and 75 years old who received an inactivated influenza vaccine. Sequences were derived from PBMCs from blood, sampled roughly 24 months after vaccination. The chain has TRBV7-2 and TRBJ2-5, with 7 nucleotides matching TRBD2. CDR3 in DNA: TGTGCCAGCAGCTTATGGGGGGGAGTGGAGACCCAGTACTTC. Translation: CASSLWGGVETQYF.